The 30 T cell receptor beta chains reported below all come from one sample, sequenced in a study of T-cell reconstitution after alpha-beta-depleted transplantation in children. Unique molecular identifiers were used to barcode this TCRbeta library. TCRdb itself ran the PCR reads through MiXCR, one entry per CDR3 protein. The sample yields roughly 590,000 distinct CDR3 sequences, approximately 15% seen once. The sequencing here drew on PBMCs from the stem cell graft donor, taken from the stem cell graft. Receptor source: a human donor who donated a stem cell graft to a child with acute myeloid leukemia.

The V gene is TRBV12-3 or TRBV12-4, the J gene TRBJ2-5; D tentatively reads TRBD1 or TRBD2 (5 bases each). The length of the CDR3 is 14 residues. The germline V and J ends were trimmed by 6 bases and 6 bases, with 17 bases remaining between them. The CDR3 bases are TGTGCCAGCAGCCGAGGGGCTAGTATACAGACCCAGTACTTC. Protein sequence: CASSRGASIQTQYF.

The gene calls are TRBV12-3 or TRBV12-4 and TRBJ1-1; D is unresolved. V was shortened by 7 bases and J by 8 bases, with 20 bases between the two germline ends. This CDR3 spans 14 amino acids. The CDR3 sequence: CASTSDQNRAEAFF. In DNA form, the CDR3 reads TGTGCCAGCACCTCGGACCAGAACAGAGCGGAAGCTTTCTTT.

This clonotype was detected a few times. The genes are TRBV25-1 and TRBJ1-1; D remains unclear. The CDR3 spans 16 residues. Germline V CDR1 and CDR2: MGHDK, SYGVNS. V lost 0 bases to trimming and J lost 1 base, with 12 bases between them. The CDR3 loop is CASSEYFLERNTEAFF. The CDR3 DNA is TGTGCCAGCAGTGAATATTTCCTCGAGCGGAACACTGAAGCTTTCTTT. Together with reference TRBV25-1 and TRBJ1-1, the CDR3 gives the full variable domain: EADIYQTPRYLVIGTGKKITLECSQTMGHDKMYWYQQDPGMELHLIHYSYGVNSTEKGDLSSESTVSRIRTEHFPLTLESARPSHTSQYLCASSEYFLERNTEAFFGQGTRLTVV.

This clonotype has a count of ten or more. As DNA, the CDR3 is TGTGCCACTGGGGCGGACAATGAGCAGTTCTTC. Translating gives CATGADNEQFF. V is TRBV24-1 and J is TRBJ2-1; tentative D call: TRBD1 (5 bases). Trimming took off 10 bases at V and 5 bases at J, with 8 bases between the two ends. This CDR3 comprises 11 residues. CDR1 KGHDR and CDR2 SFDVKD come from the germline V gene.

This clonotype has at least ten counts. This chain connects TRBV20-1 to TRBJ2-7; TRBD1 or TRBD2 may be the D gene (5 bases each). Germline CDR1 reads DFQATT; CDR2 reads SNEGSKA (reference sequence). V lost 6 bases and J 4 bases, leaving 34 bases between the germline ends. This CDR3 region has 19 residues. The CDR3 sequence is CSATHLFNSDSAGAYEQYF. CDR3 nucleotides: TGCAGTGCCACCCACTTATTCAACTCCGATTCGGCCGGGGCATACGAGCAGTACTTC.

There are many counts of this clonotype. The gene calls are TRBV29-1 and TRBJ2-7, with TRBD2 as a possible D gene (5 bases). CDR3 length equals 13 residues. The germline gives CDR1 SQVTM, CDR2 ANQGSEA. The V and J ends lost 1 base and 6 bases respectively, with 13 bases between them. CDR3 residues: CSVEVPGAGEQYV. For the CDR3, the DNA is TGCAGCGTTGAAGTGCCAGGTGCGGGCGAGCAGTACGTC.

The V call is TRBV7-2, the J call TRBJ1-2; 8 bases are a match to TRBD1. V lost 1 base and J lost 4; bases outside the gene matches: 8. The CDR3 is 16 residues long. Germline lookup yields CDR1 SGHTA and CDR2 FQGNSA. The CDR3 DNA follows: TGTGCCAGCAGCTTAGGGGGTGACAGGGGTGGCTATGGCTACACCTTC. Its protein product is CASSLGGDRGGYGYTF.

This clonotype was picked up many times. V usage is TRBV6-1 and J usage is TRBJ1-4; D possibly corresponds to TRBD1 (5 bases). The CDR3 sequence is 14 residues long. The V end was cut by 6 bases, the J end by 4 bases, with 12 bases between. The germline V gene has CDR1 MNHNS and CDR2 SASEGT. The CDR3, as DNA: TGTGCCAGCAGACGGGACGAAGATAATGAAAAACTGTTTTTT. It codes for CASRRDEDNEKLFF.

The CDR3 coding sequence is TGTGCCAGCAGCCCGAACAGCGGGGGGAACTACGAGCAGTACTTC. As protein: CASSPNSGGNYEQYF. The chain links TRBV7-2 to TRBJ2-7; 9 nucleotides match TRBD2. CDR1 and CDR2 (germline): SGHTA, FQGNSA. Losses at the gene ends were 5 bases for V and 3 bases for J; bases not matched to a gene: 8. CDR3 length: 15 residues.

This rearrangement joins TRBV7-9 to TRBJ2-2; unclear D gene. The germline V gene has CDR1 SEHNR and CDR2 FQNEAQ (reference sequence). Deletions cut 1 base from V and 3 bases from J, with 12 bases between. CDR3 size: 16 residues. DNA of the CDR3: TGTGCCAGCAGCTTAGAGACACCGTGGGACACCGGGGAGCTGTTTTTT. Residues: CASSLETPWDTGELFF. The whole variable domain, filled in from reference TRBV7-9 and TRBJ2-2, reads DTGVSQNPRHKITKRGQNVTFRCDPISEHNRLYWYRQTLGQGPEFLTYFQNEAQLEKSRLLSDRFSAERPKGSFSTLEIQRTEQGDSAMYLCASSLETPWDTGELFFGEGSRLTVL.

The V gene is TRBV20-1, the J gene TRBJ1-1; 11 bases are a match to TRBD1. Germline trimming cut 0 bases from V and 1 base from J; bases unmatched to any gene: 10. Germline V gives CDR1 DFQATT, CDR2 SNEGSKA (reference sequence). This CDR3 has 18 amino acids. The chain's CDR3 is CSARDFGQGAGWNTEAFF. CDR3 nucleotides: TGCAGTGCTAGAGATTTTGGACAGGGGGCTGGTTGGAACACTGAAGCTTTCTTT.

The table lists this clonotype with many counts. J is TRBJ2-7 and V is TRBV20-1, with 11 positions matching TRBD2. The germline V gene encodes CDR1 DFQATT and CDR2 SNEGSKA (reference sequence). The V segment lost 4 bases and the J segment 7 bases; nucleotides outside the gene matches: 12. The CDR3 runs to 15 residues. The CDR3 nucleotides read TGCAGTGCTAATCCCCTACTAGCGGGGGACGGAGAGCAGTACGTC. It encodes CSANPLLAGDGEQYV.

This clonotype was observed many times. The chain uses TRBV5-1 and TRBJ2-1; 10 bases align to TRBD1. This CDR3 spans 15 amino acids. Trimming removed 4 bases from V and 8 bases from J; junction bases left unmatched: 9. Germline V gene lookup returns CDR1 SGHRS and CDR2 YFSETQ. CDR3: CASSHPGQGIDEQFF. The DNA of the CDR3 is TGCGCCAGCAGCCATCCGGGACAGGGGATCGATGAGCAGTTCTTC. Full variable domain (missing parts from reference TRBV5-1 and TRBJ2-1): KAGVTQTPRYLIKTRGQQVTLSCSPISGHRSVSWYQQTPGQGLQFLFEYFSETQRNKGNFPGRFSGRQFSNSRSEMNVSTLELGDSALYLCASSHPGQGIDEQFFGPGTRLTVL.

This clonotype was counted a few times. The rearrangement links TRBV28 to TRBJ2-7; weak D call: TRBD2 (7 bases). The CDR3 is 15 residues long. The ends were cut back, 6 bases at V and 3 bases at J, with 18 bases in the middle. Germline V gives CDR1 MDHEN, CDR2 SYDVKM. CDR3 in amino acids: CASSLLRGGSYEQYV. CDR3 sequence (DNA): TGTGCCAGCAGCCTCCTGAGGGGGGGAAGCTACGAGCAGTACGTC.

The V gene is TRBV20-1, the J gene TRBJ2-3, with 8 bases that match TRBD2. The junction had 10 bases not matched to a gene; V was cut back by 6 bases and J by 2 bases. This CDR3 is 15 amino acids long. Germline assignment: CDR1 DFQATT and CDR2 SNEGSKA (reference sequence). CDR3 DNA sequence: TGCAGTGCCGCCCCTGGGCGGGGGGCCACAGATACGCAGTATTTT. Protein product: CSAAPGRGATDTQYF.

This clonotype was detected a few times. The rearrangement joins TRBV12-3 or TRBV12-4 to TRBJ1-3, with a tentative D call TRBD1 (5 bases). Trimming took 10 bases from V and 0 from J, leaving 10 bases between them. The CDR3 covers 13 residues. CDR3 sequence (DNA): TGTGCCAACAGACAGTACTCTGGAAACACCATATATTTT. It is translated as CANRQYSGNTIYF.

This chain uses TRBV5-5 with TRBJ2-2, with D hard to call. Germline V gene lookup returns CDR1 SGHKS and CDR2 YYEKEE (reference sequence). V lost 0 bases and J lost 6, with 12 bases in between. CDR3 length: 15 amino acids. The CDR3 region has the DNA TGTGCCAGCAGCTTGGGTCCTAAAATCTCCGGGGAGCTGTTTTTT. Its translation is CASSLGPKISGELFF.

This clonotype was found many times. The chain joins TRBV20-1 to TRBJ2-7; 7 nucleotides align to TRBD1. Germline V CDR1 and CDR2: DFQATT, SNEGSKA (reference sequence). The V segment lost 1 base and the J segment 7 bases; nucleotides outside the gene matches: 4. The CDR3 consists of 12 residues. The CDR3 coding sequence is TGCAGTGCTAGAGTTGGGACAGAAGAGCAGTACGTC. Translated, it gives CSARVGTEEQYV.

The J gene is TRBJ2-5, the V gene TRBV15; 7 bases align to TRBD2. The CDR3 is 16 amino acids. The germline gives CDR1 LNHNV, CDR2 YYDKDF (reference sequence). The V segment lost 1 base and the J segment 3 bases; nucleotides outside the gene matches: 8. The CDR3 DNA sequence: TGTGCCACCAGCAGAGCCCCTGGGAGCGGGAAAGAGACCCAGTACTTC. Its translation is CATSRAPGSGKETQYF. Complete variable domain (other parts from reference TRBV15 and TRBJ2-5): DAMVIQNPRYQVTQFGKPVTLSCSQTLNHNVMYWYQQKSSQAPKLLFHYYDKDFNNEADTPDNFQSRRPNTSFCFLDIRSPGLGDTAMYLCATSRAPGSGKETQYFGPGTRLLVL.

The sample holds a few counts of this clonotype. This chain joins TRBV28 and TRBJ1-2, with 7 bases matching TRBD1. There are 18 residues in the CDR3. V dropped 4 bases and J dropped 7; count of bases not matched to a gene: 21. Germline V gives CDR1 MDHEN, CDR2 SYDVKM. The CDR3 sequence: CASSSPSGTDEPQVGYTF. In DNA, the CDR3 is TGTGCCAGCAGTTCCCCATCCGGGACAGACGAACCACAAGTTGGCTACACCTTC.

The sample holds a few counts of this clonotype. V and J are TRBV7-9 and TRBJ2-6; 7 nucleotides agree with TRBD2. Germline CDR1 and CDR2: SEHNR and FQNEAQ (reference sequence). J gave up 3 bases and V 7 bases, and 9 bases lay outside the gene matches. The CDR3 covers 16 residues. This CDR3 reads CASISGGRVGANVLTF. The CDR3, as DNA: TGTGCCAGCATCTCGGGGGGAAGGGTTGGGGCCAACGTCCTGACTTTC.

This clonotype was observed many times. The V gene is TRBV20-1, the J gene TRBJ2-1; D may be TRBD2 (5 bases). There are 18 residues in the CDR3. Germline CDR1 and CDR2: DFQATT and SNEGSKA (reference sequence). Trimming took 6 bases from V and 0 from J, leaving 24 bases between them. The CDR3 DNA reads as TGCAGTGCGTACGGGGAGACCAGCGGTCAGAGCTCCTACAATGAGCAGTTCTTC. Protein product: CSAYGETSGQSSYNEQFF.

CDR3 nucleotide sequence: TGCGCCAGCAGAGATTTAGCGGGGGGCTCAGATACGCAGTATTTT. It specifies CASRDLAGGSDTQYF. The rearrangement uses TRBV10-2 and TRBJ2-3; 10 bases are shared with TRBD2. V shed 6 bases and J 4 bases; nucleotides not matched to a gene: 7. The CDR3 has 15 residues. Germline CDR1 WSHSY, CDR2 SAAADI.

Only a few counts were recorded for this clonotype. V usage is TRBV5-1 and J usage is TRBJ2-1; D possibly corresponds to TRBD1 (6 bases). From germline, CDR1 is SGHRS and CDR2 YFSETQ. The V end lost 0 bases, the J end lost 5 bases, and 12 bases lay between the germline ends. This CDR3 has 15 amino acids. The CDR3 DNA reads TGCGCCAGCAGCTTGGTGAGGGGGAGCCACAATGAGCAGTTCTTC. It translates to CASSLVRGSHNEQFF.

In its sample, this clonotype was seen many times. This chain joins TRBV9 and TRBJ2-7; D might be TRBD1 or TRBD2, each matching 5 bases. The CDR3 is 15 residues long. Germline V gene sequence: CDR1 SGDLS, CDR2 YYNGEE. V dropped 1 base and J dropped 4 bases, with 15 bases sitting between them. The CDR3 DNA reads TGTGCCAGCAGCGTACTCGGGGACCCTAGGTACGAGCAGTACTTC. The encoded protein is CASSVLGDPRYEQYF.

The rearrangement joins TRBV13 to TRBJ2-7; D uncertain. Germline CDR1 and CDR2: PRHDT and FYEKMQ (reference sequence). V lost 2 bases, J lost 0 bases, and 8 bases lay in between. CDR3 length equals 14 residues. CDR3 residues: CASSLHVRSYEQYF. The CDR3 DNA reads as TGTGCCAGCAGCTTACACGTCCGCTCCTACGAGCAGTACTTC.

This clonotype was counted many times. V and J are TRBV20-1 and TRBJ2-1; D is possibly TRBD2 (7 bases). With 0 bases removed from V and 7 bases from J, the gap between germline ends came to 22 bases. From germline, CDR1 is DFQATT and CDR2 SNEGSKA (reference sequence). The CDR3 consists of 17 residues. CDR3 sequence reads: CSAREGSKGGTSNEQFF. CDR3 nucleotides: TGCAGTGCTAGAGAGGGATCGAAGGGGGGGACGTCGAATGAGCAGTTCTTC.

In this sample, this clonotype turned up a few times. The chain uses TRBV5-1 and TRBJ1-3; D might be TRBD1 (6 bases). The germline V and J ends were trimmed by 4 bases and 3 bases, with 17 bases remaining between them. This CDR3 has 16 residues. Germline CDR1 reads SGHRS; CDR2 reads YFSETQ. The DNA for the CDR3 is TGCGCCAGCAGCCGCAATCCGGGACAAGATGGAAACACCATATATTTT. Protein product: CASSRNPGQDGNTIYF.

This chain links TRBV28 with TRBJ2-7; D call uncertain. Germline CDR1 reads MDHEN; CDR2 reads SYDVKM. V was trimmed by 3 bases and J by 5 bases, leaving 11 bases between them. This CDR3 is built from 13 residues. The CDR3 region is CASSFGSSNEQYV. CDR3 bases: TGTGCCAGCAGTTTCGGTTCCTCGAACGAGCAGTACGTC.

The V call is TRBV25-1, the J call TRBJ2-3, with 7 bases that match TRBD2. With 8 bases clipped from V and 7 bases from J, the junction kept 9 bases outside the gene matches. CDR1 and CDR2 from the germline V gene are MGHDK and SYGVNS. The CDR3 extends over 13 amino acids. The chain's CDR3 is CASAPGGLHTQYF. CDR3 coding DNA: TGTGCCAGCGCCCCGGGGGGACTGCATACGCAGTATTTT. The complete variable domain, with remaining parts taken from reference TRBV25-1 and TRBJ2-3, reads EADIYQTPRYLVIGTGKKITLECSQTMGHDKMYWYQQDPGMELHLIHYSYGVNSTEKGDLSSESTVSRIRTEHFPLTLESARPSHTSQYLCASAPGGLHTQYFGPGTRLTVL.